The 5 T cell receptor beta chains listed next were all sequenced from one sample in a study of blood T cell repertoires in COVID-19. Assay: immunoSEQ multiplex PCR; the TCRdb copy retains only in-frame clones and omits some. The sample holds 200,000 to 250,000 clones; approximately 80% are singletons and the top ten take roughly 13%. Material: peripheral blood. These receptors were taken from a human donor in a cohort sampled during active COVID-19.

The CDR3 bases are TGCAGTGTTGGGACAGGCTATGGCTACACCTTC. Translating gives CSVGTGYGYTF. The V call is TRBV20-1, the J call TRBJ1-2, with 8 bases fitting TRBD1. The V segment lost 7 bases and the J segment 4 bases; nucleotides outside the gene matches: 2. Germline V gene lookup returns CDR1 DFQATT and CDR2 SNEGSKA (reference sequence). This CDR3 contains 11 residues.

V is TRBV2 and J is TRBJ2-3; D gene uncertain. Trimming stripped 5 bases from V and 0 bases from J, with 12 bases between. Germline loops: CDR1 SNHLY, CDR2 FYNNEI. This CDR3 is built from 15 residues. The CDR3 reads CASSLRRTSTDTQYF. DNA for the CDR3: TGTGCCAGCAGTCTAAGAAGAACTAGCACAGATACGCAGTATTTT. Looking up the rest from reference TRBV2 and TRBJ2-3 gives the full variable domain: EPEVTQTPSHQVTQMGQEVILRCVPISNHLYFYWYRQILGQKVEFLVSFYNNEISEKSEIFDDQFSVERPDGSNFTLKIRSTKLEDSAMYFCASSLRRTSTDTQYFGPGTRLTVL.

This clone has just one count. The V gene is TRBV28, the J gene TRBJ2-7; 10 bases map to TRBD1. The V gene's germline CDR1 is MDHEN and CDR2 SYDVKM. V shed 3 bases, J shed 7 bases, and the junction held 9 bases outside the gene matches. CDR3 length: 15 amino acids. The chain's CDR3 is CASSLAGTGDVEQYF. CDR3 DNA: TGTGCCAGCAGTTTGGCCGGGACAGGGGATGTAGAGCAGTACTTC.

The rearrangement links TRBV11-2 to TRBJ1-5, with 9 bases fitting TRBD1. The CDR3 extends over 15 amino acids. Germline CDR1 and CDR2: SGHAT and FQNNGV. Trimming removed 1 base from V and 8 bases from J; junction bases left unmatched: 6. CDR3 region: CASSLVGQGIEPQHF. DNA of the CDR3: TGTGCCAGCAGCTTAGTTGGACAGGGGATAGAGCCCCAGCATTTT. Drawing the rest from reference TRBV11-2 and TRBJ1-5, the complete variable domain is EAGVAQSPRYKIIEKRQSVAFWCNPISGHATLYWYQQILGQGPKLLIQFQNNGVVDDSQLPKDRFSAERLKGVDSTLKIQPAKLEDSAVYLCASSLVGQGIEPQHFGDGTRLSIL.

The gene calls are TRBV28 and TRBJ1-5, with 8 bases identical to TRBD1. Germline lookup yields CDR1 MDHEN and CDR2 SYDVKM. The ends lost 2 bases at V and 5 bases at J; junction bases unmatched: 11. This CDR3 has 17 residues. The chain's CDR3 is CASSLSRDRHWDQPQHF. For the CDR3, the DNA is TGTGCCAGCAGTTTAAGCCGGGACAGGCATTGGGATCAGCCCCAGCATTTT.